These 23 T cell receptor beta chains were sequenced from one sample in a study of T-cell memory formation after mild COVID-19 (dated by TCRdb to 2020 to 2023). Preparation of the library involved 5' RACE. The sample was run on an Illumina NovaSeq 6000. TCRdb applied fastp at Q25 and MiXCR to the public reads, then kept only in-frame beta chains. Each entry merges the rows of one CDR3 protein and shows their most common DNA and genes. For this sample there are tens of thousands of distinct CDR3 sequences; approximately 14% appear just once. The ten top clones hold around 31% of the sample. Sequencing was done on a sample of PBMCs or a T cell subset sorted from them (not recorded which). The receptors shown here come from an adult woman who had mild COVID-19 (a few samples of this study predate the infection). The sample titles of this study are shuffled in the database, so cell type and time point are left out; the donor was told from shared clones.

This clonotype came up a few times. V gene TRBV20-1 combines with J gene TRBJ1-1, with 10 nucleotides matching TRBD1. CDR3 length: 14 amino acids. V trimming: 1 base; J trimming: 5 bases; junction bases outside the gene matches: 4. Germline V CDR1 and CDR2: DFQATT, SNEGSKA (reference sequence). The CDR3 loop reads CSARVPDRGTEAFF. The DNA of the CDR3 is TGCAGTGCTAGAGTTCCGGACAGGGGGACTGAAGCTTTCTTT.

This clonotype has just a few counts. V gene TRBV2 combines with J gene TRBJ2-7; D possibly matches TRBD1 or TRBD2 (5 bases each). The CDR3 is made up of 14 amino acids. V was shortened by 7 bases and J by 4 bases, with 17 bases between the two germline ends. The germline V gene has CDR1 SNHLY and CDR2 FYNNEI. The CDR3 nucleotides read TGTGCCAGCACCGCCTGGGGGACGGGGTACGAGCAGTACTTC. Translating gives CASTAWGTGYEQYF.

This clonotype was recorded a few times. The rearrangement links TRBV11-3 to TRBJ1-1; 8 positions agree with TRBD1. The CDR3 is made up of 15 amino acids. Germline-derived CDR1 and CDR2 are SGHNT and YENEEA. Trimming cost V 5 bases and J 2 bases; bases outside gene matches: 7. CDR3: CASSIWTGHNTEAFF. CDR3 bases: TGTGCCAGCAGCATCTGGACAGGGCATAACACTGAAGCTTTCTTT.

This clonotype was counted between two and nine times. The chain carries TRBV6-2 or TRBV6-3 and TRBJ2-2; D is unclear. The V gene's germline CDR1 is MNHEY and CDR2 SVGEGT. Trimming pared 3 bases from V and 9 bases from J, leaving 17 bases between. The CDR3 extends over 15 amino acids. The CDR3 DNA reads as TGTGCCAGCAGTTATTCCGTGGACCACCCCCGGGAGCTGTTTTTT. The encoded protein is CASSYSVDHPRELFF.

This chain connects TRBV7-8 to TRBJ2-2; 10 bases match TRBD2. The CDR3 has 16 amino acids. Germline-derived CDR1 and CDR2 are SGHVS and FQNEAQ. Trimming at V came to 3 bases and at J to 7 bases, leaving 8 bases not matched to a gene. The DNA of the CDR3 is TGTGCCAGCAGCTTCCCTAGCGGGAGAGGTGGCGGGGAGCTGTTTTTT. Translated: CASSFPSGRGGGELFF.

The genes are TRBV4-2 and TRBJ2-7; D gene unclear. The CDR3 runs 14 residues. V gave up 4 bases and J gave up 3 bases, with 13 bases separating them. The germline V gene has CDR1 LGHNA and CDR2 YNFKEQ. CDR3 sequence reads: CASSPTRSVYEQYF. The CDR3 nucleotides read TGTGCCAGCAGCCCGACAAGGAGTGTCTACGAGCAGTACTTC.

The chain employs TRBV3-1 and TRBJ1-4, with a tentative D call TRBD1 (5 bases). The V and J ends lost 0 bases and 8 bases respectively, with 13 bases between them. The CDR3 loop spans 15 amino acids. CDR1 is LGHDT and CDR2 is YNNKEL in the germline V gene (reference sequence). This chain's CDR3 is CASSQDLGHREKLFF. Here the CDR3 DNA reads TGTGCCAGCAGCCAAGATTTGGGGCACCGGGAAAAACTGTTTTTT.

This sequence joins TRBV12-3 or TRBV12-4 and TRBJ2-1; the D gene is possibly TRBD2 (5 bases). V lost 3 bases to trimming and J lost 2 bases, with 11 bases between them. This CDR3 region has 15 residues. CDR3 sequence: CASSFRDGTYNEQFF. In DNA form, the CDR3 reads TGTGCCAGCAGTTTCCGGGATGGTACCTACAATGAGCAGTTCTTC.

In DNA form, the CDR3 reads TGTGCCAGCAGTCGTCAGGTACCACCCTTGTCGGCTTTCTTT. Encoded protein: CASSRQVPPLSAFF. This chain links TRBV27 with TRBJ1-1; D call uncertain. The CDR3 length is 14 residues. Germline V gene data show CDR1 as MNHEY and CDR2 as SMNVEV (reference sequence). V dropped 5 bases and J dropped 11 bases, with 21 bases sitting between them.

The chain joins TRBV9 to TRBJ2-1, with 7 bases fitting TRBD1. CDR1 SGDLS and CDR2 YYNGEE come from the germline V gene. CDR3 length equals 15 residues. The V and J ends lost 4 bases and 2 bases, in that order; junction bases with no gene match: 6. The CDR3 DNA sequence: TGTGCCAGCAGCACCTCGGGACAGCCCTACAATGAGCAGTTCTTC. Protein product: CASSTSGQPYNEQFF.

This CDR3 is CASSALPISAGELFF. The CDR3 nucleotides read TGTGCCAGCAGCGCCCTCCCTATCAGCGCCGGGGAGCTGTTTTTT. The rearrangement links TRBV7-9 to TRBJ2-2; no definite D call. Between the trimmed V and J ends, which lost 5 bases and 6 bases, there was a span of 16 bases. CDR1 and CDR2 (germline): SEHNR, FQNEAQ (reference sequence). CDR3 length: 15 amino acids.

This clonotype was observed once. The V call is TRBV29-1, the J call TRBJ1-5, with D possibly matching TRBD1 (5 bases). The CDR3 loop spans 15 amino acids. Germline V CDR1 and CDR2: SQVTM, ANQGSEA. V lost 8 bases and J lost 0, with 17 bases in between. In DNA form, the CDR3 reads TGCAGCCCAGTGGGGGAATCGAATAGCAATCAGCCCCAGCATTTT. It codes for CSPVGESNSNQPQHF.

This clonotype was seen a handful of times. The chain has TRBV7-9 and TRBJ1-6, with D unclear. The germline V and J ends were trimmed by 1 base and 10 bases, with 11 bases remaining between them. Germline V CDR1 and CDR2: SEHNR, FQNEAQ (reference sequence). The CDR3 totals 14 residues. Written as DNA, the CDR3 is TGTGCCAGCAGCTTAGGACACGTGGCCTCACCCCTCCACTTT. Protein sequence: CASSLGHVASPLHF.

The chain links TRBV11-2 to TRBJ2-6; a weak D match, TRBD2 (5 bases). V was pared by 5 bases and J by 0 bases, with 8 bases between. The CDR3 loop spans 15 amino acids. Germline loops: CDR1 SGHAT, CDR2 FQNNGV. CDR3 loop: CASSPGSSGANVLTF. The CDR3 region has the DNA TGTGCCAGCAGCCCGGGAAGCTCTGGGGCCAACGTCCTGACTTTC.

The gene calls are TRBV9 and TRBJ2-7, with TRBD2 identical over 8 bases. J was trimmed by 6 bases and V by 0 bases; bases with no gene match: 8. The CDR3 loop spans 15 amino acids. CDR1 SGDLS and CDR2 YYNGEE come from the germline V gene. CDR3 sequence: CASSVGGSGSSEQYF. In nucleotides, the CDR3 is TGTGCCAGCAGCGTAGGCGGCAGCGGGAGTTCCGAGCAGTACTTC.

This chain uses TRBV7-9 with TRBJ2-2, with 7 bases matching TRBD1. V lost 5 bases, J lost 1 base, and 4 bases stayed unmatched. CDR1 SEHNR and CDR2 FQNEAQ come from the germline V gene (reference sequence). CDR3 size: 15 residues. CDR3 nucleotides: TGTGCCAGCAGCCAGGACAGGAGGAACACCGGGGAGCTGTTTTTT. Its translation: CASSQDRRNTGELFF. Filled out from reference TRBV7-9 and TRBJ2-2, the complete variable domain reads DTGVSQNPRHKITKRGQNVTFRCDPISEHNRLYWYRQTLGQGPEFLTYFQNEAQLEKSRLLSDRFSAERPKGSFSTLEIQRTEQGDSAMYLCASSQDRRNTGELFFGEGSRLTVL.

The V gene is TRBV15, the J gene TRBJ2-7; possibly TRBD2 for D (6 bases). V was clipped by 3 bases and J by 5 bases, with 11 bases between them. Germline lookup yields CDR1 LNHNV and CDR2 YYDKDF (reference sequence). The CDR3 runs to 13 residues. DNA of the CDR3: TGTGCCACCAGCAGTTCCCGGGGGAACGAGCAGTACTTC. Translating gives CATSSSRGNEQYF. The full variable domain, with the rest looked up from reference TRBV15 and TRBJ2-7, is DAMVIQNPRYQVTQFGKPVTLSCSQTLNHNVMYWYQQKSSQAPKLLFHYYDKDFNNEADTPDNFQSRRPNTSFCFLDIRSPGLGDTAMYLCATSSSRGNEQYFGPGTRLTVT.

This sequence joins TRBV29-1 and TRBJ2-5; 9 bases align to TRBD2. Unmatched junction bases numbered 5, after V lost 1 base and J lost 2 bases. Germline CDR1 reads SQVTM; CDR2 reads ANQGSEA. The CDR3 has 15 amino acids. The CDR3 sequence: CSVEGLAGTQETQYF. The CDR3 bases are TGCAGCGTTGAAGGGCTAGCGGGAACACAAGAGACCCAGTACTTC. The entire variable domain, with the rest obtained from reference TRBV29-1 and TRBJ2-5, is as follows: SAVISQKPSRDICQRGTSLTIQCQVDSQVTMMFWYRQQPGQSLTLIATANQGSEATYESGFVIDKFPISRPNLTFSTLTVSNMSPEDSSIYLCSVEGLAGTQETQYFGPGTRLLVL.

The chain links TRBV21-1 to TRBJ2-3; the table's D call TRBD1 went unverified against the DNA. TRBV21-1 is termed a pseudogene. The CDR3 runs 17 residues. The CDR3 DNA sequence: TGTGCCAGCAGCAGACATCCGTGGGACCCGCCCACAGATACGCAGTATTTT. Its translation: CASSRHPWDPPTDTQYF.

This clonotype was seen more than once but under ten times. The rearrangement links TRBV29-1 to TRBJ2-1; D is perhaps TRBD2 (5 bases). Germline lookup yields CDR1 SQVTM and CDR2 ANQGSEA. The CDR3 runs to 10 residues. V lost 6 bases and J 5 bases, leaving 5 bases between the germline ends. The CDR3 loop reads CSVEDNEQFF. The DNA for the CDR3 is TGCAGCGTGGAGGACAATGAGCAGTTCTTC.

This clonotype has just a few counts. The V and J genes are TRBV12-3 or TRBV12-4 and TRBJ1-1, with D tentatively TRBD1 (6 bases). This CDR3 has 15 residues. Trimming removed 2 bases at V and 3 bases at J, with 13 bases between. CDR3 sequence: CASSLNIWTDTEAFF. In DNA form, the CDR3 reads TGTGCCAGCAGTTTAAATATTTGGACAGACACTGAAGCTTTCTTT.

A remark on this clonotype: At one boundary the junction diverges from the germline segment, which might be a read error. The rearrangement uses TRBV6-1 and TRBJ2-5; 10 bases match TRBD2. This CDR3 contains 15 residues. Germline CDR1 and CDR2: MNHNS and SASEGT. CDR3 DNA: TGTGCCAGCAGTGAAATAACTAGCGGGGTCCTCATTCAGTCCTTC. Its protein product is CASSEITSGVLIQSF.

The CDR3: CASSLVTDRGGYMNTEAFF. DNA of the CDR3: TGTGCCAGCAGCCTTGTAACCGACAGGGGTGGATACATGAACACTGAAGCTTTCTTT. The chain employs TRBV7-8 and TRBJ1-1; 8 bases match TRBD1. The junction had 17 bases not matched to a gene; V was cut back by 5 bases and J by 0 bases. This CDR3 is built from 19 residues. Germline V gene data show CDR1 as SGHVS and CDR2 as FQNEAQ.